The rows below give T cell receptor beta chains drawn from one sample of a study of cytomegalovirus exposure and HLA in healthy donors. Some clones are missing from TCRdb's copy, which holds only in-frame ones; the method was immunoSEQ multiplex PCR. The data show 200,000 to 250,000 clones, with 80% to 90% seen just once and 1.5% to 2% held by the top ten. Sequencing input: PBMCs. These receptors were taken from a woman under 30 in good health and CMV-seropositive. Both conserved end residues are part of each CDR3. The D gene is left open where the match is weak. For some rows the clone size is stated as once, few or many, or as a class when expanded; others skip it.

CDR3aa: CSVVPSGANVLTF
CDR3nt: TGCAGCGTTGTTCCTTCTGGGGCCAACGTCCTGACTTTC
abundance: NA
j_gene: TRBJ2-6
d_gene: NA
v_gene: TRBV29-1

CDR3aa: CASRGQRNTEAFF
CDR3nt: TGTGCCAGCAGAGGTCAGAGGAATACTGAAGCTTTCTTT
abundance: NA
j_gene: TRBJ1-1
d_gene: NA
v_gene: TRBV2

CDR3aa: CASTPLEPPDTQYF
CDR3nt: TGTGCCAGCACCCCCTTGGAGCCCCCAGATACGCAGTATTTT
abundance: NA
j_gene: TRBJ2-3
d_gene: NA
v_gene: TRBV7-9

CDR3aa: CASSLDGLAGGRNEQFF
CDR3nt: TGTGCCAGCAGCTTAGATGGACTAGCGGGAGGGCGAAATGAGCAGTTCTTC
abundance: NA
j_gene: TRBJ2-1
d_gene: TRBD2
v_gene: TRBV7-7

CDR3aa: CASSLNPQGSTEAFF
CDR3nt: TGCGCCAGCAGCCTAAACCCACAGGGAAGCACTGAAGCTTTCTTT
abundance: NA
j_gene: TRBJ1-1
d_gene: NA
v_gene: TRBV5-1

CDR3aa: CASRKEGSQGTGELFF
CDR3nt: TGTGCCAGCAGGAAGGAGGGATCGCAGGGTACCGGGGAGCTGTTTTTT
abundance: NA
j_gene: TRBJ2-2
d_gene: NA
v_gene: TRBV9

CDR3aa: CASSLDGRNYGYTF
CDR3nt: TGCGCCAGCAGCTTAGACGGGAGGAACTATGGCTACACCTTC
abundance: NA
j_gene: TRBJ1-2
d_gene: NA
v_gene: TRBV5-1

CDR3aa: CASSEERGPDIQYF
CDR3nt: TGTGCCAGCAGTGAAGAGAGGGGGCCTGACATTCAGTACTTC
abundance: NA
j_gene: TRBJ2-4
d_gene: TRBD1
v_gene: TRBV6-1

CDR3aa: CASSVGARMTDTQYF
CDR3nt: TGTGCCAGCAGCGTAGGTGCGCGGATGACAGATACGCAGTATTTT
abundance: NA
j_gene: TRBJ2-3
d_gene: NA
v_gene: TRBV9

CDR3aa: CSGGSYNEQFF
CDR3nt: TGCAGCGGCGGCTCCTACAATGAGCAGTTCTTC
abundance: NA
j_gene: TRBJ2-1
d_gene: NA
v_gene: TRBV29-1

CDR3aa: CASSQGSGTPYEQYF
CDR3nt: TGTGCCAGCAGCCAGGGTAGCGGGACTCCCTACGAGCAGTACTTC
abundance: few
j_gene: TRBJ2-7
d_gene: TRBD2
v_gene: TRBV4-2

CDR3aa: CASSGAGTSTYEQYF
CDR3nt: TGTGCCAGCAGTGGTGCCGGGACTAGTACCTACGAGCAGTACTTC
abundance: few
j_gene: TRBJ2-7
d_gene: TRBD2
v_gene: TRBV2

CDR3aa: CASSIGASSYEQYF
CDR3nt: TGTGCCAGTAGTATAGGGGCCAGCTCCTACGAGCAGTACTTC
abundance: NA
j_gene: TRBJ2-7
d_gene: NA
v_gene: TRBV19

CDR3aa: CASSVAHRTGESEQFF
CDR3nt: TGTGCCAGCAGCGTAGCACATAGGACAGGGGAAAGTGAGCAGTTCTTC
abundance: NA
j_gene: TRBJ2-1
d_gene: TRBD1
v_gene: TRBV9

CDR3aa: CAWSALAGGDEQFF
CDR3nt: TGTGCCTGGAGTGCTCTAGCGGGGGGGGATGAGCAGTTCTTC
abundance: NA
j_gene: TRBJ2-1
d_gene: TRBD2
v_gene: TRBV30